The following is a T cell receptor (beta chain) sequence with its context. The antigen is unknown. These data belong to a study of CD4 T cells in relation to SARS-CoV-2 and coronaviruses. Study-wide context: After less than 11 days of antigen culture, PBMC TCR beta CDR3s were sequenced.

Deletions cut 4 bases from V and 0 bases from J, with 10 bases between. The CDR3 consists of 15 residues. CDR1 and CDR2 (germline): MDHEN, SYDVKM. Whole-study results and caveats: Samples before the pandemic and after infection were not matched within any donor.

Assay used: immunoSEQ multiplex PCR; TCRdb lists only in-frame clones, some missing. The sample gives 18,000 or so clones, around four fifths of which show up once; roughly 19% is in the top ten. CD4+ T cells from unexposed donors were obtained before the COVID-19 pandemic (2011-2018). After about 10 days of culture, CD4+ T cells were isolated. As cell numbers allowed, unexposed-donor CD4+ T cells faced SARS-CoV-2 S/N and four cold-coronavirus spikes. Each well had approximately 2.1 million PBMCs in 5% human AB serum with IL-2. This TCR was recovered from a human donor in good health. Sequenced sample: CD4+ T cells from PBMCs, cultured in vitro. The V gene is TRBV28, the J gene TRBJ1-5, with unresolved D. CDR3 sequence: CASSSPDISNQPQHF. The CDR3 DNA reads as TGTGCCAGCAGTTCCCCCGACATTAGCAATCAGCCCCAGCATTTT. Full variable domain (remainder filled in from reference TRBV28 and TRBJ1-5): DVKVTQSSRYLVKRTGEKVFLECVQDMDHENMFWYRQDPGLGLRLIYFSYDVKMKEKGDIPEGYSVSREKKERFSLILESASTNQTSMYLCASSSPDISNQPQHFGDGTRLSIL.